This TCR beta chain was recorded in a study of T cell changes during pregnancy in multiple sclerosis. The table came from immunoSEQ multiplex PCR; TCRdb's copy has only in-frame clones and leaves some out. The repertoire includes around 78,000 clones, about 92% of them detected once, and 2.5% sits in the top ten. This TCR was recovered from a female donor with multiple sclerosis, enrolled in a pregnancy study. The sequences come from peripheral blood, collected in the second trimester of pregnancy.

The CDR3 is CASSSTENEKLFF. DNA for the CDR3: TGTGCCAGCAGCTCGACAGAGAATGAAAAACTGTTTTTT. The chain uses TRBV7-9 and TRBJ1-4; D is possibly TRBD1 (5 bases). Germline V gives CDR1 SEHNR, CDR2 FQNEAQ (reference sequence). Trimming stripped 4 bases from V and 5 bases from J, with 8 bases between. This CDR3 is built from 13 residues.